This T cell receptor (beta chain) was identified in a study of post-analysis software for immune sequencing data. Findings and limits, study-wide: Controls showed lower frequencies than patients for five or six TRBV segments, and TRBV5-6, TRBV5-1 and TRBV20-1 were among these.

Germline trimming cut 2 bases from V and 5 bases from J; bases unmatched to any gene: 10. CDR1 is SGHRS, CDR2 YFSETQ, per germline. This CDR3 is 16 amino acids long. With regard to this clonotype: Its antigen remains unidentified.

Presence of unique molecular identifiers characterized the TCR beta cDNA libraries. TCRdb ran MiXCR on the PCR reads and lists one entry per CDR3 protein. The sample lists some 690,000 distinct CDR3 sequences; 59% were seen once. The chain links TRBV5-1 to TRBJ2-1; TRBD1 matches 7 bases. This receptor was obtained from a girl aged 2 to 10 with multiple sclerosis. Sequenced material: blood. The CDR3, as DNA: TGCGCCAGCAGCTTCCCTCAGGGGGAAATAAACAATGAGCAGTTCTTC. It is translated as CASSFPQGEINNEQFF.